One and the same sample provided the 8 T cell receptor beta chains below, sequenced in a study of blood T cell repertoires in COVID-19. Sequenced by immunoSEQ multiplex PCR; TCRdb stores in-frame clones only, minus some. This table has about 200,000 clones, over 65% appearing once. The sample taken for sequencing was peripheral blood. Receptors were obtained from a person aged 70 to 85 with COVID-19, enrolled during active disease.

This clone was picked up a small number of times. CDR3 in amino acids: CASSLAGTSGALAYEQYF. The DNA for the CDR3 is TGTGCCAGCAGCTTAGCTGGGACTAGCGGGGCCCTAGCCTACGAGCAGTACTTC. The rearrangement uses TRBV11-2 and TRBJ2-7, with 13 bases matching TRBD2. With V trimmed by 1 base and J by 2 bases, 8 bases remained unmatched. The CDR3 covers 18 residues. In germline, CDR1 is SGHAT, CDR2 FQNNGV. Variable domain in full (rest from reference TRBV11-2 and TRBJ2-7): EAGVAQSPRYKIIEKRQSVAFWCNPISGHATLYWYQQILGQGPKLLIQFQNNGVVDDSQLPKDRFSAERLKGVDSTLKIQPAKLEDSAVYLCASSLAGTSGALAYEQYFGPGTRLTVT.

This clone showed up just a few times. V usage is TRBV6-5 and J usage is TRBJ1-1; no firm D call. Germline lookup yields CDR1 MNHEY and CDR2 SVGAGI. The CDR3 contains 16 residues. Trimming stripped 2 bases from V and 4 bases from J, with 17 bases between. In nucleotides, the CDR3 is TGTGCCAGCAGTTACCCCCTACTTGGAAGCGGCACTGAAGCTTTCTTT. Translated: CASSYPLLGSGTEAFF.

The V and J genes are TRBV19 and TRBJ2-5, with 7 bases matching TRBD1. Germline V gene sequence: CDR1 LNHDA, CDR2 SQIVND (reference sequence). CDR3 length: 13 residues. V was pared by 8 bases and J by 1 base, with 4 bases of the junction left unmatched. Here the CDR3 DNA reads TGTGCCAGTCGACAGGGTTTCCAAGAGACCCAGTACTTC. Translated: CASRQGFQETQYF.

The V gene is TRBV4-3, the J gene TRBJ1-1, with D hard to call. V lost 1 base and J lost 1, with 7 bases in between. Germline V lookup: CDR1 LGHNA, CDR2 YSLEER. The CDR3 covers 14 residues. The CDR3 nucleotides read TGCGCCAGCAGCCAAGGATCGGGGAACACTGAAGCTTTCTTT. This codes for CASSQGSGNTEAFF.

The rearrangement uses TRBV18 and TRBJ1-5; TRBD1 might be the D (5 bases). Deletions cut 3 bases from V and 0 bases from J, with 12 bases between. The CDR3 is 16 amino acids. The germline V gene has CDR1 KGHSH and CDR2 LQKENI. The CDR3 bases are TGTGCCAGCTCACCTACCACAGGTGTTAGCAATCAGCCCCAGCATTTT. It codes for CASSPTTGVSNQPQHF.

V is TRBV5-1 and J is TRBJ1-1; 7 bases agree with TRBD1. The V and J ends lost 4 bases and 4 bases, in that order; junction bases with no gene match: 10. Germline values: CDR1 SGHRS, CDR2 YFSETQ. The CDR3 runs 15 residues. CDR3 DNA: TGCGCCAGCAGCCTTCGGACAGGTGGGAGCACTGAAGCTTTCTTT. Translated: CASSLRTGGSTEAFF.

The count of this clone is one. The V gene is TRBV11-3, the J gene TRBJ1-1; D might be TRBD1 (6 bases). The germline gives CDR1 SGHNT, CDR2 YENEEA. The CDR3 contains 19 residues. V shed 6 bases and J shed 1 base, with 27 bases lying between them. CDR3 nucleotide sequence: TGTGCCAGCAGACCTCTGGTATCTTTCGACAGGAACGAGAACACTGAAGCTTTCTTT. Amino acids: CASRPLVSFDRNENTEAFF.

This sequence joins TRBV7-6 and TRBJ2-7, with a weak D call TRBD2 (5 bases). V lost 5 bases and J lost 5, with 19 bases in between. CDR3 length equals 15 residues. The germline gives CDR1 SGHVS, CDR2 FNYEAQ. CDR3 loop: CASSTNREPSNEQYF. The CDR3 DNA is TGTGCCAGCAGCACTAACCGGGAACCGAGTAACGAGCAGTACTTC.